These T cell receptor beta chains were read from a single sample in a study of lymphopenia after photon versus proton radiotherapy. Only in-frame clones appear in the TCRdb table, and some are missing; sequencing was by immunoSEQ multiplex PCR. Here the sample spans 20,000 to 25,000 clones, around 90% being singletons. Sequences were derived from peripheral blood, sampled from a patient treated with proton-based radiotherapy. These TCRs come from a woman between 70 and 85 years old with pancreatic cancer. Some clones in this sample may be carry-over from other donors' samples. CDR3s include the opening cysteine and the closing phenylalanine or tryptophan. A D gene is named only where the DNA matches it firmly. Clone size is shown for a subset of rows, as once, few, many or a class of expanded clone.

TRBV7-2	TRBJ2-1	TRBD1	14	-	CASTTGGTYNEQFF	TGTGCCAGCACTACAGGGGGCACCTACAATGAGCAGTTCTTC
TRBV5-6	TRBJ1-1	-	14	few	CASSSPTGNTEAFF	TGTGCCAGCAGCTCACCGACAGGGAACACTGAAGCTTTCTTT
TRBV29-1	TRBJ1-2	-	13	once	CSVPDTPNYGYTF	TGCAGCGTTCCCGACACACCCAACTATGGCTACACCTTC
TRBV2	TRBJ2-7	-	11	-	CASSYSYEQYF	TGTGCCAGCAGTTACTCCTACGAGCAGTACTTC
TRBV28	TRBJ1-5	-	14	-	CASIGGGRLEAQHF	TGTGCCAGCATCGGGGGTGGGCGGCTGGAGGCCCAGCATTTT
TRBV7-2	TRBJ2-7	-	13	-	CASSWLVETVPNF	TGTGCCAGCAGCTGGCTGGTTGAGACAGTCCCGAACTTC
TRBV7-2	TRBJ2-3	TRBD1	14	-	CASSQGQHTDTQYF	TGTGCCAGCAGCCAGGGACAGCACACAGATACGCAGTATTTT
TRBV6-5	TRBJ1-3	-	15	-	CATIRTVGSGNTIYF	TGTGCCACCATCCGGACAGTAGGATCTGGAAACACCATATATTTT
TRBV7-2	TRBJ2-7	TRBD2	17	-	CASSPNSGLAGAHEQYF	TGTGCCAGCAGCCCTAACTCCGGACTAGCGGGAGCACACGAGCAGTACTTC
TRBV6-5	TRBJ1-1	-	15	-	CASSSPSSALTEAFF	TGTGCCAGCAGTTCCCCCTCGAGTGCTCTCACTGAAGCTTTCTTT
TRBV30	TRBJ1-2	-	16	-	CAWSRDGSGGGYGYTF	TGTGCCTGGAGTAGGGACGGCTCGGGAGGAGGCTATGGCTACACCTTC
TRBV28	TRBJ1-1	-	13	-	CASSSGPTLEAFF	TGTGCCAGCAGTTCGGGACCGACGCTTGAAGCTTTCTTT
TRBV30	TRBJ1-4	-	14	-	CAWSAGTTNEKLFF	TGTGCCTGGAGTGCAGGAACAACTAATGAAAAACTGTTTTTT
TRBV19	TRBJ2-5	TRBD2	17	-	CASSRGSSGRARETQYF	TGTGCCAGTAGTCGCGGGAGTAGCGGGAGGGCTCGTGAGACCCAGTACTTC
TRBV6-6	TRBJ2-7	TRBD2	16	once	CASSGAGTRDSDEQYF	TGTGCCAGCAGTGGCGCCGGGACTAGGGATTCCGACGAGCAGTACTTC
TRBV18	TRBJ2-1	-	12	-	CASSPPGGEQFF	TGTGCCAGCTCACCACCGGGGGGTGAGCAGTTCTTC
TRBV7-3	TRBJ1-1	-	13	-	CASSLGTNTEAFF	TGTGCCAGCAGTCTAGGGACGAACACTGAAGCTTTCTTT
TRBV7-8	TRBJ2-3	-	12	-	CASSPIADTQYF	TGTGCCAGCAGCCCGATAGCGGATACGCAGTATTTT
TRBV4-2	TRBJ1-5	-	17	-	CASSQVFTGRINQPQHF	TGTGCCAGCAGCCAAGTCTTCACAGGCCGGATCAATCAGCCCCAGCATTTT
TRBV5-1	TRBJ2-5	-	14	-	CASSFLDPQETQYF	TGCGCCAGCAGCTTTTTGGACCCACAAGAGACCCAGTACTTC
TRBV7-2	TRBJ2-6	-	17	-	CASSLVGGSSGANVLTF	TGTGCCAGCAGCTTAGTGGGCGGCAGCTCTGGGGCCAACGTCCTGACTTTC
TRBV28	TRBJ2-2	TRBD2	16	once	CASSSSASGNTGELFF	TGTGCCAGCAGTTCGAGTGCTAGCGGGAACACCGGGGAGCTGTTTTTT
TRBV7-2	TRBJ2-7	TRBD2	17	-	CASSLGSGTSGTYEQYF	TGTGCCAGCAGCTTAGGGTCCGGGACTAGCGGGACCTACGAGCAGTACTTC
TRBV30	TRBJ2-3	TRBD1	14	-	CAWSKGANTDTQYF	TGTGCCTGGAGTAAGGGGGCCAACACAGATACGCAGTATTTT
TRBV19	TRBJ2-7	-	14	-	CASSIRGPPYEQYF	TGTGCCAGTAGTATAAGGGGACCCCCCTACGAGCAGTACTTC
TRBV7-2	TRBJ2-7	TRBD2	17	-	CASSFLQGSGRSYEQYF	TGTGCCAGCAGCTTCCTTCAGGGATCCGGGAGGTCCTACGAGCAGTACTTC
TRBV28	TRBJ1-3	-	18	-	CASNRAFQGRSSGNTIYF	TGTGCCAGCAATAGAGCCTTTCAGGGGCGAAGCTCTGGAAACACCATATATTTT
TRBV7-2	TRBJ2-1	-	14	-	CASSLRGVYNEQFF	TGTGCCAGCAGCCTAAGGGGGGTGTACAATGAGCAGTTCTTC
TRBV28	TRBJ2-4	-	12	-	CATEGEVGAQYF	TGTGCCACTGAGGGGGAGGTAGGGGCTCAGTACTTC
TRBV2	TRBJ2-1	TRBD2	15	-	CASSLGSSGDNEQFF	TGTGCCAGCAGTTTGGGGTCTAGCGGGGACAATGAGCAGTTCTTC
TRBV28	TRBJ1-1	-	14	-	CATTQIQGNTEAFF	TGTGCCACCACTCAAATACAGGGAAACACTGAAGCTTTCTTT
TRBV4-2	TRBJ2-5	-	15	-	CASSQEDIVGQTQYF	TGTGCCAGCAGCCAAGAAGATATCGTAGGGCAGACCCAGTACTTC
TRBV20-1	TRBJ2-1	-	11	-	CSARYSAEQFF	TGCAGTGCACGATATAGCGCTGAGCAGTTCTTC
TRBV14	TRBJ2-1	TRBD1	15	-	CASSQPGQGFNEQFF	TGTGCCAGCAGCCAACCGGGACAGGGCTTCAATGAGCAGTTCTTC
TRBV7-2	TRBJ1-4	TRBD1	18	-	CASSLEVGLQGRNEKLFF	TGTGCCAGCAGCTTAGAAGTCGGGCTACAGGGGCGTAATGAAAAACTGTTTTTT
TRBV10-2	TRBJ2-7	-	11	-	CASSGVTEQYF	TGCGCCAGCAGTGGGGTAACAGAGCAGTACTTC
TRBV5-4	TRBJ2-5	-	13	-	CASSLTTGETQYF	TGTGCCAGCAGCTTGACCACAGGGGAGACCCAGTACTTC
TRBV25-1	TRBJ2-1	-	14	-	CASRGSSSYNEQFF	TGTGCCAGCAGGGGTAGCTCCTCCTACAATGAGCAGTTCTTC
TRBV30	TRBJ2-2	-	16	-	CAWSVGSRATGGELFF	TGTGCCTGGAGCGTCGGAAGCAGGGCTACAGGCGGGGAGCTGTTTTTT
TRBV5-1	TRBJ2-1	TRBD1	15	-	CASSRGDSSYNEQFF	TGCGCCAGCAGCCGAGGGGACAGCTCCTACAATGAGCAGTTCTTC
TRBV6-4	TRBJ2-1	-	13	-	CASSDSGVGMQFF	TGTGCCAGCAGTGACTCCGGAGTAGGGATGCAGTTCTTC
TRBV5-6	TRBJ2-7	-	12	-	CASEVLGYEQYF	TGTGCCAGCGAGGTATTGGGCTACGAGCAGTACTTC
TRBV20-1	TRBJ1-4	TRBD1	11	-	CSASGGEKLFF	TGCAGTGCATCAGGGGGAGAAAAACTGTTTTTT
TRBV9	TRBJ2-2	TRBD2	15	-	CASSATGLAGGELFF	TGTGCCAGCAGCGCCACGGGACTAGCGGGAGGGGAGCTGTTTTTT
TRBV28	TRBJ1-4	TRBD1	16	-	CASSLYLTGGNEKLFF	TGTGCCAGCAGTTTATATCTGACAGGGGGTAATGAAAAACTGTTTTTT
TRBV4-3	TRBJ1-5	TRBD1	13	-	CASGQGGNQPQHF	TGCGCCAGCGGACAGGGTGGAAATCAGCCCCAGCATTTT
TRBV7-9	TRBJ2-5	TRBD2	18	-	CASSLARGSGREEETQYF	TGTGCCAGCAGCTTAGCGCGCGGTAGCGGGAGGGAGGAAGAGACCCAGTACTTC
TRBV7-2	TRBJ2-7	-	12	-	CASSVTNYEQYF	TGTGCCAGCAGCGTTACTAACTACGAGCAGTACTTC
TRBV5-1	TRBJ2-3	TRBD1	15	-	CASSLEGQTTDTQYF	TGCGCCAGCAGCTTGGAGGGACAGACTACAGATACGCAGTATTTT
TRBV19	TRBJ2-3	TRBD2	16	-	CASSITSGIDTDTQYF	TGTGCCAGTAGTATCACTAGCGGGATCGACACAGATACGCAGTATTTT
TRBV4-3	TRBJ1-4	TRBD1	15	-	CASSQVPRGQEKLFF	TGCGCCAGCAGCCAAGTTCCCAGGGGGCAGGAAAAACTGTTTTTT
TRBV21-1	TRBJ2-5	-	15	-	CASAYFRGWRETQYF	TGTGCCAGCGCTTACTTCCGGGGCTGGAGGGAGACCCAGTACTTC
TRBV5-6	TRBJ2-7	TRBD2	13	-	CASSRTSRYEQYF	TGTGCCAGCAGCCGGACTAGCAGGTACGAGCAGTACTTC
TRBV11-2	TRBJ2-7	-	13	-	CASSRGVTYEQYF	TGTGCCAGCAGCCGCGGGGTAACCTACGAGCAGTACTTC
TRBV2	TRBJ2-7	-	14	-	CASSEYLWGSEQYF	TGTGCCAGCAGTGAATATCTCTGGGGGAGCGAGCAGTACTTC
TRBV4-1	TRBJ1-3	-	16	-	CASSQPPGVSGNTIYF	TGCGCCAGCAGCCAACCTCCGGGGGTTTCTGGAAACACCATATATTTT
TRBV29-1	TRBJ2-5	-	11	-	CSAWSHETQYF	TGCAGCGCTTGGAGTCACGAGACCCAGTACTTC